The 20 T cell receptor beta chains in this list originate from one sample, sequenced in a study of long-term antiretroviral therapy in people with HIV. The immunoSEQ assay was v3.0, run at survey level. Produced via immunoSEQ multiplex PCR; TCRdb's table is partial and in-frame only. This table holds 20,000 or so clones, about 78% found once. The sequenced sample was unsorted PBMCs, obtained 2.9 years after starting antiretroviral therapy. The receptors shown here come from a woman aged 30 to 39 with HIV.

The chain employs TRBV18 and TRBJ1-6; D not resolved. CDR3 size: 14 residues. V shed 0 bases and J shed 9 bases, with 9 bases lying between them. CDR1 is KGHSH, CDR2 LQKENI, per germline. The CDR3 DNA sequence: TGTGCCAGCTCACCACCCTCTAATGGTTCACCCCTCCACTTT. Its protein product is CASSPPSNGSPLHF.

The V and J genes are TRBV6-1 and TRBJ1-6; maybe TRBD1 (6 bases). This CDR3 is 13 amino acids long. Per germline, CDR1 MNHNS and CDR2 SASEGT. Deletions cut 11 bases from V and 7 bases from J, with 15 bases between. CDR3 sequence: CAGRQAGNSPLHF. As DNA, the CDR3 is TGTGCCGGTCGACAGGCCGGGAATTCACCCCTCCACTTT.

J is TRBJ2-5 and V is TRBV4-1; D ambiguous. The CDR3 covers 17 residues. Germline V gives CDR1 MGHRA, CDR2 YSYEKL. Trimming removed 0 bases at V and 3 bases at J, with 17 bases between. CDR3 amino acids: CASSQDPGIKPKETQYF. CDR3 in DNA: TGCGCCAGCAGCCAAGATCCTGGCATCAAACCAAAAGAGACCCAGTACTTC.

This clone turned up a few times. J is TRBJ1-1 and V is TRBV7-9, with no clear D. The CDR3 contains 16 residues. The germline V gene encodes CDR1 SEHNR and CDR2 FQNEAQ (reference sequence). The V end lost 2 bases, the J end lost 5 bases, and 18 bases lay between the germline ends. As DNA, the CDR3 is TGTGCCAGCAGCTTAAGTTGGGGTGGAAGATGGACTGAAGCTTTCTTT. This sequence encodes CASSLSWGGRWTEAFF.

This clone was seen just once. The chain combines TRBV19 with TRBJ1-1; D may be TRBD1 (5 bases). Trimming shortened V by 3 bases and J by 5 bases, and 13 bases separated the two germline ends. The CDR3 contains 14 residues. Per the germline V gene, CDR1 is LNHDA and CDR2 is SQIVND (reference sequence). The CDR3 is CASSMRGVGTEAFF. As DNA, the CDR3 is TGTGCCAGTAGTATGAGGGGAGTAGGGACTGAAGCTTTCTTT.

The chain links TRBV30 to TRBJ1-5, with a tentative D call TRBD1 (6 bases). V lost 0 bases to trimming and J lost 6 bases, with 18 bases between them. CDR3 size: 16 residues. The germline V gene encodes CDR1 GTSNPN and CDR2 SVGIG (reference sequence). CDR3 sequence reads: CAWSVWRGGETQPQHF. Here the CDR3 DNA reads TGTGCCTGGAGTGTATGGCGCGGGGGCGAAACTCAGCCCCAGCATTTT. The complete variable domain, with remaining parts taken from reference TRBV30 and TRBJ1-5, reads SQTIHQWPATLVQPVGSPLSLECTVEGTSNPNLYWYRQAAGRGLQLLFYSVGIGQISSEVPQNLSASRPQDRQFILSSKKLLLSDSGFYLCAWSVWRGGETQPQHFGDGTRLSIL.

V and J are TRBV4-2 and TRBJ2-1, with 15 bases aligning to TRBD2. Germline V lookup: CDR1 LGHNA, CDR2 YNFKEQ. The CDR3 spans 17 residues. The V gene end was trimmed by 3 bases and the J gene end by 7 bases; junction bases not matched to a gene: 7. This CDR3 reads CASSHSTGTSGGNEQFF. The CDR3 DNA is TGTGCCAGCAGCCATTCAACCGGGACTAGCGGGGGGAATGAGCAGTTCTTC.

This clone is medium-sized by share. The chain carries TRBV5-1 and TRBJ2-3; D is tentatively TRBD1 or TRBD2 (5 bases each). The CDR3 has 15 residues. Germline V gene sequence: CDR1 SGHRS, CDR2 YFSETQ. The V end was cut by 3 bases, the J end by 4 bases, with 15 bases between. CDR3 residues: CASSWLGVAPDTQYF. The DNA of the CDR3 is TGCGCCAGCAGCTGGCTGGGGGTAGCGCCAGATACGCAGTATTTT.

The gene calls are TRBV2 and TRBJ1-4, with unresolved D. Trimming took off 5 bases at V and 2 bases at J, with 12 bases between the two ends. The CDR3 has 15 amino acids. Germline CDR1 is SNHLY and CDR2 is FYNNEI. The CDR3 loop is CASSSHPATNEKLFF. The CDR3 nucleotides read TGTGCCAGCAGTAGCCACCCGGCGACTAATGAAAAACTGTTTTTT.

This chain uses TRBV7-2 with TRBJ1-1; D is perhaps TRBD1 (5 bases). Between the trimmed V and J ends, which lost 5 bases and 0 bases, there was a span of 10 bases. There are 14 residues in the CDR3. From germline, CDR1 is SGHTA and CDR2 FQGNSA. The CDR3 region is CASSTDSMNTEAFF. CDR3 bases: TGTGCCAGCAGCACAGACAGCATGAACACTGAAGCTTTCTTT.

The table lists this clone with a count of one. CDR3 loop: CSVSRGLKTGELFF. The CDR3 nucleotides read TGCAGCGTTTCGCGGGGGCTGAAGACCGGGGAGCTGTTTTTT. V usage is TRBV29-1 and J usage is TRBJ2-2; D may be TRBD2 (7 bases). The germline V gene has CDR1 SQVTM and CDR2 ANQGSEA. The CDR3 loop spans 14 amino acids. The V end was cut by 5 bases, the J end by 5 bases, with 15 bases between.

This chain joins TRBV11-2 and TRBJ1-3; D perhaps matches TRBD1 (5 bases). Germline V gene lookup returns CDR1 SGHAT and CDR2 FQNNGV. V was cut by 2 bases and J by 1 base, with 15 bases left in between. This CDR3 is built from 17 residues. CDR3 nucleotide sequence: TGTGCCAGCAGCTTATCCGAGGGGTTCCTTTCTGGAAACACCATATATTTT. Translating it yields CASSLSEGFLSGNTIYF.

The V call is TRBV30, the J call TRBJ1-2, with a tentative D call TRBD1 (5 bases). The germline gives CDR1 GTSNPN, CDR2 SVGIG (reference sequence). The V end lost 4 bases, the J end lost 2 bases, and 17 bases lay between the germline ends. This CDR3 contains 15 residues. As DNA, the CDR3 is TGTGCCTGGAACGTCCAACCGGGACGGAACTATGGCTACACCTTC. Translating it yields CAWNVQPGRNYGYTF.

The chain joins TRBV5-1 to TRBJ2-3, with 8 bases aligning to TRBD1. The J segment lost 3 bases and the V segment lost 3 bases, leaving 15 bases of the junction unmatched. Germline V gives CDR1 SGHRS, CDR2 YFSETQ. The CDR3 sequence is 18 residues long. For the CDR3, the DNA is TGCGCCAGCAGCTCCTGGCCGGGAACAGGGGGGTCGACAGATACGCAGTATTTT. This gives the protein CASSSWPGTGGSTDTQYF. Based on the CDR3 plus reference TRBV5-1 and TRBJ2-3, the full variable domain is KAGVTQTPRYLIKTRGQQVTLSCSPISGHRSVSWYQQTPGQGLQFLFEYFSETQRNKGNFPGRFSGRQFSNSRSEMNVSTLELGDSALYLCASSSWPGTGGSTDTQYFGPGTRLTVL.

J is TRBJ1-3 and V is TRBV30, with D uncertain. The germline V gene has CDR1 GTSNPN and CDR2 SVGIG (reference sequence). V lost 5 bases and J lost 4, with 9 bases in between. CDR3 length: 12 amino acids. Here the CDR3 DNA reads TGTGCCTGGTGGAAAGTCGGAAACACCATATATTTT. Translated, it gives CAWWKVGNTIYF. The complete variable domain, with remaining parts taken from reference TRBV30 and TRBJ1-3, reads SQTIHQWPATLVQPVGSPLSLECTVEGTSNPNLYWYRQAAGRGLQLLFYSVGIGQISSEVPQNLSASRPQDRQFILSSKKLLLSDSGFYLCAWWKVGNTIYFGEGSWLTVV.

The rearrangement links TRBV6-5 to TRBJ2-2; no firm D call. The CDR3 contains 15 residues. From germline, CDR1 is MNHEY and CDR2 SVGAGI. Trimming left V 6 bases short and J 1 base short, with 12 bases between. DNA for the CDR3: TGTGCCAGCAGACCACGGACGGTGAACACCGGGGAGCTGTTTTTT. The encoded protein is CASRPRTVNTGELFF.

The J gene is TRBJ2-7, the V gene TRBV5-1, with a tentative D call TRBD2 (6 bases). In germline, CDR1 is SGHRS, CDR2 YFSETQ. The V and J ends lost 7 bases and 0 bases respectively, with 20 bases between them. The CDR3 has 16 amino acids. This CDR3 is CASSFRGATSSYEQYF. CDR3 DNA: TGCGCCAGCTCCTTCCGCGGGGCCACGAGCTCCTACGAGCAGTACTTC.

There are a few counts of this clone. The rearrangement joins TRBV5-1 to TRBJ1-2; no reliable D call. The CDR3 runs 13 residues. Germline CDR1 reads SGHRS; CDR2 reads YFSETQ. Trimming left V 0 bases short and J 5 bases short, with 8 bases between. The CDR3 region is CASSLGSSYGYTF. For the CDR3, the DNA is TGCGCCAGCAGCTTGGGTAGTAGTTATGGCTACACCTTC.

The count of this clone is one. The rearrangement links TRBV6-6 to TRBJ1-1; no firm D call. The CDR3 contains 15 residues. CDR1 and CDR2 from the germline V gene are MNHNY and SVGAGI (reference sequence). Trimming cost V 2 bases and J 1 base, with 11 bases left between them. CDR3 DNA: TGTGCCAGCAGTTACGAGGGTCTCAAGAACACTGAAGCTTTCTTT. This translates into CASSYEGLKNTEAFF.

The V call is TRBV5-1, the J call TRBJ2-1, with TRBD2 matching 16 bases. CDR1 is SGHRS, CDR2 YFSETQ, per germline. The CDR3 runs 19 residues. Trimming cost V 4 bases and J 3 bases; bases outside gene matches: 10. DNA of the CDR3: TGCGCCAGCAGCCGGGGACTAGCGGGGGGGCCGGCGGTCTACAATGAGCAGTTCTTC. Amino acid sequence: CASSRGLAGGPAVYNEQFF.